This entry lists 27 T cell receptor beta chains sequenced from one sample in a study of patients and donors after allogeneic stem cell transplantation. TCRdb re-derived calls from the RT-PCR reads in MiXCR, one entry per CDR3 protein. The sample has more than 55,000 distinct CDR3 sequences; 10% to 15% are singletons. Sequencing was done on a sample of blood, either unsorted or a sorted T cell fraction (not recorded which). These receptors were collected from a human donor who was either an allogeneic HSCT recipient or a stem cell or donor lymphocyte infusion donor (not recorded which). It is not recorded whose cells these are; they may come from a transplant donor.

This clonotype has more than one count but fewer than ten. The V and J genes are TRBV10-3 and TRBJ2-7; D ambiguous. V lost 4 bases and J lost 2, with 9 bases in between. Looked up from germline, CDR1 is ENHRY and CDR2 is SYGVKD. The CDR3 is 13 amino acids. CDR3 loop: CAISGGGPYEQYF. Written as DNA, the CDR3 is TGTGCCATCAGTGGGGGTGGACCCTACGAGCAGTACTTC.

This clonotype was counted only a few times. The V and J genes are TRBV15 and TRBJ2-1; D not resolved. This CDR3 region has 16 residues. V lost 0 bases to trimming and J lost 8 bases, with 17 bases between them. Germline V lookup: CDR1 LNHNV, CDR2 YYDKDF (reference sequence). The CDR3 bases are TGTGCCACCAGCAGAGATCCCACTGACGGTACGGATGAGCAGTTCTTC. This translates into CATSRDPTDGTDEQFF. Full variable domain (remainder filled in from reference TRBV15 and TRBJ2-1): DAMVIQNPRYQVTQFGKPVTLSCSQTLNHNVMYWYQQKSSQAPKLLFHYYDKDFNNEADTPDNFQSRRPNTSFCFLDIRSPGLGDTAMYLCATSRDPTDGTDEQFFGPGTRLTVL.

This clonotype has a count of ten or more. The CDR3 DNA reads TGCAGTGCTAGACCGTTTGGGGGATACTCCTCTGGCTACACCTTC. This sequence encodes CSARPFGGYSSGYTF. The gene calls are TRBV20-1 and TRBJ1-2; D is possibly TRBD1 (5 bases). V gave up 2 bases and J gave up 7 bases, with 20 bases separating them. Germline V CDR1 and CDR2: DFQATT, SNEGSKA (reference sequence). The CDR3 length is 15 residues.

The J gene is TRBJ2-3, the V gene TRBV27; D is perhaps TRBD1 (6 bases). This CDR3 has 14 amino acids. V gave up 6 bases and J gave up 4 bases, with 14 bases separating them. Germline-derived CDR1 and CDR2 are MNHEY and SMNVEV (reference sequence). The CDR3 nucleotides read TGTGCCAGCAGGAAATACAGGGTCCCAGATACGCAGTATTTT. This encodes CASRKYRVPDTQYF.

This clonotype was seen only a few times. The chain is built from TRBV7-9 and TRBJ1-1; no definite D call. The CDR3 extends over 16 amino acids. Trimming removed 2 bases at V and 3 bases at J, with 16 bases between. Per germline, CDR1 SEHNR and CDR2 FQNEAQ (reference sequence). The CDR3 region has the DNA TGTGCCAGCAGCTTAAGTCGGGTGTTTGAAGACACTGAAGCTTTCTTT. It codes for CASSLSRVFEDTEAFF. Filled out from reference TRBV7-9 and TRBJ1-1, the complete variable domain reads DTGVSQNPRHKITKRGQNVTFRCDPISEHNRLYWYRQTLGQGPEFLTYFQNEAQLEKSRLLSDRFSAERPKGSFSTLEIQRTEQGDSAMYLCASSLSRVFEDTEAFFGQGTRLTVV.

This clonotype came up a few times. The chain links TRBV27 to TRBJ2-7, with D perhaps TRBD1 (6 bases). Per germline, CDR1 MNHEY and CDR2 SMNVEV (reference sequence). The CDR3 totals 13 residues. V shed 8 bases and J shed 0 bases, with 11 bases lying between them. In nucleotides, the CDR3 is TGTGCCAGCGGACAGTCGAGCTCCTACGAGCAGTACTTC. This codes for CASGQSSSYEQYF.

This clonotype has ten or more counts. This rearrangement joins TRBV5-8 to TRBJ2-1; D gene uncertain. The germline V and J ends were trimmed by 2 bases and 8 bases, with 11 bases remaining between them. Germline lookup yields CDR1 SGHTS and CDR2 YDEGEE. The CDR3 has 13 amino acids. CDR3 DNA: TGTGCCAGCAGCTTCCCCTGGCAGGATGAGCAGTTCTTC. Encoded protein: CASSFPWQDEQFF.

CDR3 DNA: TGTGCCAGCAGCCAGGGGATTTCCAATGAGCAGTTCTTC. Translation: CASSQGISNEQFF. The chain combines TRBV3-1 with TRBJ2-1; D unclear. Germline V lookup: CDR1 LGHDT, CDR2 YNNKEL (reference sequence). This CDR3 is 13 amino acids long. Trimming left V 3 bases short and J 6 bases short, with 9 bases between.

This clonotype was observed a few times. V and J are TRBV7-8 and TRBJ2-1; TRBD2 aligns across 9 bases. Germline CDR1 SGHVS, CDR2 FQNEAQ. The CDR3 is 17 residues long. The V segment lost 5 bases and the J segment 4 bases; nucleotides outside the gene matches: 12. The CDR3: CASSPRRSSGIYNEQFF. The CDR3 nucleotides read TGTGCCAGCAGCCCCCGACGATCTAGCGGGATATACAATGAGCAGTTCTTC.

This clonotype was picked up many times. V is TRBV29-1 and J is TRBJ1-2, with 7 positions matching TRBD1. CDR1 is SQVTM, CDR2 ANQGSEA, per germline. Trimming cost V 7 bases and J 4 bases; bases outside gene matches: 12. This CDR3 has 14 residues. The CDR3 sequence: CSAIPIRGTYGYTF. The CDR3 coding sequence is TGCAGCGCCATACCTATCAGGGGGACCTATGGCTACACCTTC.

This clonotype appeared once. V usage is TRBV29-1 and J usage is TRBJ2-5; D remains ambiguous. Germline V CDR1 and CDR2: SQVTM, ANQGSEA. With 5 bases removed from V and 5 bases from J, the gap between germline ends came to 12 bases. The CDR3 length is 12 residues. CDR3 sequence reads: CSVPVGMETQYF. The CDR3 DNA sequence: TGCAGCGTTCCAGTAGGGATGGAGACCCAGTACTTC.

The chain links TRBV4-2 to TRBJ2-7; TRBD2 matches at 12 bases. The CDR3 runs to 17 residues. From germline, CDR1 is LGHNA and CDR2 YNFKEQ. V trimming: 3 bases; J trimming: 1 base; junction bases outside the gene matches: 7. The CDR3 is CASSHPLAGGSSYEQYF. CDR3 nucleotides: TGTGCCAGCAGCCATCCCCTAGCGGGAGGGTCATCCTACGAGCAGTACTTC.

The table lists this clonotype with many counts. The CDR3 bases are TGTGCCAGCAGTCAAATCGGGGACGAGCAGTACTTC. Translating it yields CASSQIGDEQYF. J is TRBJ2-7 and V is TRBV27; maybe TRBD2 (5 bases). The CDR3 is 12 amino acids. Germline V gene sequence: CDR1 MNHEY, CDR2 SMNVEV (reference sequence). The V end was cut by 5 bases, the J end by 5 bases, with 10 bases between.

This clonotype turned up a few times. This rearrangement joins TRBV20-1 to TRBJ2-7, with D unclear. V lost 0 bases and J 3 bases, leaving 6 bases between the germline ends. This CDR3 is 12 amino acids long. Germline V CDR1 and CDR2: DFQATT, SNEGSKA (reference sequence). The CDR3 sequence is CSARDSNYEQYF. Here the CDR3 DNA reads TGCAGTGCTAGAGATTCCAACTACGAGCAGTACTTC.

In its sample, this clonotype was seen many times. This rearrangement joins TRBV7-9 to TRBJ1-5, with D unresolved. Germline V gene lookup returns CDR1 SEHNR and CDR2 FQNEAQ (reference sequence). V lost 1 base to trimming and J lost 4 bases, with 8 bases between them. This CDR3 comprises 14 residues. CDR3 amino acids: CASSLGTGNQPQHF. The CDR3 DNA is TGTGCCAGCAGCTTAGGGACTGGTAATCAGCCCCAGCATTTT.

This clonotype has at least ten counts. CDR3 in amino acids: CSVRPGNTIYF. The DNA of the CDR3 is TGCAGCGTTAGGCCTGGAAACACCATATATTTT. The genes are TRBV29-1 and TRBJ1-3; D not resolved. Per the germline V gene, CDR1 is SQVTM and CDR2 is ANQGSEA. Deletions cut 5 bases from V and 2 bases from J, with 4 bases between. The CDR3 runs 11 residues.

A note on this clonotype: A much more abundant neighbour one base away suggests this may be a read error. The chain links TRBV6-5 to TRBJ1-5, with D perhaps matching TRBD1 (5 bases). The ends were cut back, 0 bases at V and 1 base at J, with 7 bases in the middle. The CDR3 loop spans 15 amino acids. CDR1 MNHEY and CDR2 SVGAGI come from the germline V gene. This chain's CDR3 is CASSYSGDSNQPQHF. In DNA, the CDR3 is TGTGCCAGCAGTTACTCAGGGGACAGCAATCAGCCCCAGCATTTT.

This clonotype was counted a few times. The V call is TRBV20-1, the J call TRBJ2-7; 7 bases fit TRBD2. In germline, CDR1 is DFQATT, CDR2 SNEGSKA (reference sequence). V was clipped by 0 bases and J by 3 bases; unmatched bases: 8. The CDR3 is 15 residues long. CDR3 nucleotide sequence: TGCAGTGCTAGAGAATATGTCGGGAGGAACTACGAGCAGTACTTC. Protein sequence: CSAREYVGRNYEQYF.

In this sample, this clonotype turned up many times. J is TRBJ1-1 and V is TRBV4-2; D may be TRBD1 (5 bases). With 4 bases removed from V and 2 bases from J, the gap between germline ends came to 17 bases. This CDR3 is 16 amino acids long. Germline-derived CDR1 and CDR2 are LGHNA and YNFKEQ. In DNA form, the CDR3 reads TGTGCCAGCAGCCCCCCGGGTTGGGGGAATAACACTGAAGCTTTCTTT. This encodes CASSPPGWGNNTEAFF.

At least ten counts were recorded for this clonotype. The CDR3, as DNA: TGTGCCAGCAGTTACGACAGGGGAAATCGCGAGCAGTACTTC. Protein: CASSYDRGNREQYF. The chain joins TRBV12-3 or TRBV12-4 to TRBJ2-7; 8 nucleotides agree with TRBD1. The J segment lost 6 bases and the V segment lost 4 bases, leaving 8 bases of the junction unmatched. This CDR3 contains 14 residues.

This clonotype was seen a few times. The J gene is TRBJ1-1, the V gene TRBV10-3, with 9 bases identical to TRBD1. The germline gives CDR1 ENHRY, CDR2 SYGVKD. The CDR3 has 15 amino acids. V lost 3 bases, J lost 5 bases, and 7 bases stayed unmatched. CDR3 protein: CAISEHRGQGTEAFF. The CDR3 DNA sequence: TGTGCCATCAGTGAACACAGGGGGCAGGGGACTGAAGCTTTCTTT.

The J gene is TRBJ1-5, the V gene TRBV9; D possibly corresponds to TRBD1 (5 bases). V was clipped by 0 bases and J by 4 bases, with 11 bases between them. Germline V CDR1 and CDR2: SGDLS, YYNGEE. The CDR3 sequence is 15 residues long. As DNA, the CDR3 is TGTGCCAGCAGCGTAGACCCCGGGGGGAATCAGCCCCAGCATTTT. Translating gives CASSVDPGGNQPQHF.

The chain links TRBV9 to TRBJ2-5; 7 bases line up with TRBD2. CDR3 size: 15 residues. CDR1 SGDLS and CDR2 YYNGEE come from the germline V gene. V shed 5 bases, J shed 2 bases, and the junction held 9 bases outside the gene matches. The CDR3 is CASRAGAGSQETQYF. CDR3 DNA sequence: TGTGCCAGCAGGGCCGGAGCGGGGTCACAAGAGACCCAGTACTTC.

The J gene is TRBJ2-2, the V gene TRBV18, with a tentative D call TRBD2 (6 bases). The CDR3 consists of 15 residues. Germline CDR1 KGHSH, CDR2 LQKENI. V was trimmed by 4 bases and J by 0 bases, leaving 9 bases between them. The DNA of the CDR3 is TGTGCCAGCTCACGGGCGGGGACGAACACCGGGGAGCTGTTTTTT. Its protein is CASSRAGTNTGELFF. The whole variable domain, filled in from reference TRBV18 and TRBJ2-2, reads NAGVMQNPRHLVRRRGQEARLRCSPMKGHSHVYWYRQLPEEGLKFMVYLQKENIIDESGMPKERFSAEFPKEGPSILRIQQVVRGDSAAYFCASSRAGTNTGELFFGEGSRLTVL.

This clonotype was observed many times. This chain joins TRBV29-1 and TRBJ1-1; 9 bases line up with TRBD1. Trimming at V came to 7 bases and at J to 0 bases, leaving 9 bases not matched to a gene. Germline V gene lookup returns CDR1 SQVTM and CDR2 ANQGSEA. The CDR3 runs to 15 residues. CDR3 nucleotides: TGCAGCGGTGGCTACCGGACAGGGGTGAACACTGAAGCTTTCTTT. Residues: CSGGYRTGVNTEAFF.

The genes are TRBV24-1 and TRBJ2-1; D is possibly TRBD2 (6 bases). V lost 4 bases to trimming and J lost 8 bases, with 20 bases between them. This CDR3 is 16 amino acids long. Per the germline V gene, CDR1 is KGHDR and CDR2 is SFDVKD. CDR3 bases: TGTGCCACCAGTGAGGGTACCGGTCCGAGGAGGGATGAGCAGTTCTTC. It codes for CATSEGTGPRRDEQFF.

This clonotype was recorded a few times. The chain combines TRBV30 with TRBJ2-7; D perhaps matches TRBD1 (6 bases). V lost 2 bases and J lost 0, with 14 bases in between. CDR3 length equals 15 residues. Germline V gene sequence: CDR1 GTSNPN, CDR2 SVGIG (reference sequence). This CDR3 reads CAWSNGQYFSYEQYF. The CDR3 DNA is TGTGCCTGGAGTAACGGACAGTACTTCTCCTACGAGCAGTACTTC.